This section outlines one TCR beta chain sequence together with its context. Exposed enrollees had met someone with a PCR-confirmed or clinician-diagnosed COVID-19 case at some point within the 2 weeks before study entry. Per the original methods: Researchers report that nucleated cell counts were estimated from reference gene primer amplification. The assay was immunoSEQ multiplex PCR, and TCRdb's table has in-frame clones only and misses some. V and J calls and clone size are as listed in that table; D and trimming were resolved from the DNA. The data contain about 250,000 clones, 80% to 90% of them singletons. The data belong to a study of blood T cell repertoires in COVID-19. Study-level background: Nucleic acid was either cDNA or gDNA, and it came from T cells, B-cell-depleted T cells, or PBMCs.

The CDR3 covers 13 residues. Trimming took 5 bases from V and 8 from J; bases not matched to a gene: 6. The chain combines TRBV12-3 or TRBV12-4 with TRBJ2-1; 7 bases line up with TRBD1. The sequenced sample consisted of PBMCs or T cells enriched from blood (not recorded which). This receptor was obtained from a woman aged 50 to 60 who had been exposed to COVID-19. CDR3 DNA sequence: TGTGCCAGCAGTACAATTAGGGGGCATGAGCAGTTCTTC. Translation gives CASSTIRGHEQFF.